The 23 T cell receptor beta chains below come from one sample, sequenced in a study of regulatory T cells in long-lasting Graves disease. Stated time point: newly diagnosed GD, antithyroid drugs for less than 3 months. The TCR library was prepared using RNA isolated from PBMCs. Relying on iRepertoire HTBI primers and Arm-PCR of CDR3 regions, the team built TCR beta libraries. TCRdb reprocessed the multiplex PCR reads via MiXCR and lists one record per CDR3 protein. Among roughly 380,000 distinct CDR3 sequences listed, 15% to 18% were seen once. The sample in question was peripheral blood mononuclear cells (PBMCs), obtained at new diagnosis, from a patient treated with antithyroid drugs. Receptors were obtained from a female donor with Graves disease.

About this clonotype itself: A far larger clone differs by one base, so this is likely a read error. The rearrangement uses TRBV6-2 or TRBV6-3 and TRBJ1-5; D uncertain. The CDR3 totals 17 residues. The germline V and J ends were trimmed by 2 bases and 0 bases, with 14 bases remaining between them. The germline CDR1 and CDR2 sequences are MNHEY and SVGEGT. CDR3 amino acids: CASSYRRGRYSNQPQHF. CDR3 DNA sequence: TGTGCCAGCAGTTACCGACGAGGACGGTATAGCAATCAGCCCCAGCATTTT.

This clonotype was observed at least ten times. The J gene is TRBJ2-1, the V gene TRBV20-1, with D possibly TRBD2 on 6 matching bases. CDR3 size: 15 residues. The V end lost 6 bases, the J end lost 4 bases, and 19 bases lay between the germline ends. The germline CDR1 and CDR2 sequences are DFQATT and SNEGSKA (reference sequence). CDR3 loop: CSAGGFAVHYNEQFF. The CDR3 DNA sequence: TGCAGTGCCGGAGGGTTCGCGGTTCATTACAATGAGCAGTTCTTC.

The rearrangement links TRBV6-9 to TRBJ1-1; no reliable D call. Trimming left V 3 bases short and J 8 bases short, with 13 bases between. CDR3 length equals 13 residues. The germline gives CDR1 MNHGY, CDR2 SVAAGI. Written as DNA, the CDR3 is TGTGCCAGCAGTTACTCCAGGCAGGCGGAAGCTTTCTTT. Translation: CASSYSRQAEAFF.

This clonotype was seen repeatedly, ten times or more. The genes are TRBV20-1 and TRBJ2-3; D remains unclear. This CDR3 region has 16 residues. Germline values: CDR1 DFQATT, CDR2 SNEGSKA (reference sequence). Trimming removed 0 bases at V and 1 base at J, with 14 bases between. Here the CDR3 reads CSARDGVNLGTDTQYF. DNA for the CDR3: TGCAGTGCTAGAGATGGGGTCAATCTAGGCACAGATACGCAGTATTTT.

CDR3 in DNA: TGTGCCAGCAGTCGACAGGGGGTAGGAGAAAAACTGTTTTTT. This translates into CASSRQGVGEKLFF. The chain has TRBV2 and TRBJ1-4, with 9 positions matching TRBD1. This CDR3 is built from 14 residues. From germline, CDR1 is SNHLY and CDR2 FYNNEI. The V segment lost 5 bases and the J segment 8 bases; nucleotides outside the gene matches: 6. The full variable domain, completed using reference TRBV2 and TRBJ1-4, is EPEVTQTPSHQVTQMGQEVILRCVPISNHLYFYWYRQILGQKVEFLVSFYNNEISEKSEIFDDQFSVERPDGSNFTLKIRSTKLEDSAMYFCASSRQGVGEKLFFGSGTQLSVL.

This clonotype was seen many times. The chain links TRBV7-2 to TRBJ1-5; D not resolved. CDR1 and CDR2 (germline): SGHTA, FQGNSA. The CDR3 extends over 13 amino acids. The V and J ends lost 6 bases and 7 bases respectively, with 13 bases between them. CDR3 DNA: TGTGCCAGCAGTCGCGAGCGAGCGCAGCCCCAGCATTTT. It encodes CASSRERAQPQHF.

The sample holds many counts of this clonotype. This chain joins TRBV5-1 and TRBJ2-1; TRBD2 aligns across 9 bases. There are 17 residues in the CDR3. V was pared by 3 bases and J by 5 bases, with 12 bases of the junction left unmatched. Germline lookup yields CDR1 SGHRS and CDR2 YFSETQ. The CDR3 DNA reads TGCGCCAGCAGCTGGACCCCGGGACTAGCATTGAACAATGAGCAGTTCTTC. It is translated as CASSWTPGLALNNEQFF.

In its sample, this clonotype was seen many times. J is TRBJ2-1 and V is TRBV3-1; 13 bases line up with TRBD2. V was clipped by 0 bases and J by 7 bases; unmatched bases: 6. The CDR3 runs to 17 residues. Germline CDR1 is LGHDT and CDR2 is YNNKEL (reference sequence). CDR3 coding DNA: TGTGCCAGCAGCCAAGATCCACTAGCGGGGGGGCTTAATGAGCAGTTCTTC. Translating it yields CASSQDPLAGGLNEQFF.

This clonotype has at least ten counts. The junction differs from germline at one of its ends, possibly a read error. The gene calls are TRBV5-1 and TRBJ2-2; TRBD2 might be the D (5 bases). The germline CDR1 and CDR2 sequences are SGHRS and YFSETQ. The CDR3 consists of 17 residues. CDR3 sequence (DNA): TGTGCCAGCAGCCCCCCCCCTCTCCCCAGCGGCACCGGGGAGCTGTTTTTT. Protein product: CASSPPPLPSGTGELFF.

In its sample, this clonotype was seen a few times. The genes are TRBV6-2 or TRBV6-3 and TRBJ2-3; D call uncertain. The CDR3 extends over 12 amino acids. CDR1 is MNHEY and CDR2 is SVGEGT in the germline V gene. Trimming took 7 bases from V and 1 from J, leaving 6 bases between them. CDR3 residues: CASNDRTDTQYF. The CDR3 DNA reads as TGTGCCAGCAATGACCGCACAGATACGCAGTATTTT.

The rearrangement joins TRBV19 to TRBJ1-4; 7 nucleotides agree with TRBD1. The CDR3 runs 15 residues. The J segment lost 5 bases and the V segment lost 7 bases, leaving 10 bases of the junction unmatched. Germline V gene lookup returns CDR1 LNHDA and CDR2 SQIVND (reference sequence). This chain's CDR3 is CASKGARQINEKLFF. DNA for the CDR3: TGTGCCAGTAAGGGGGCCCGCCAGATAAATGAAAAACTGTTTTTT.

This clonotype was recorded many times. The chain links TRBV28 to TRBJ1-2; D may be TRBD1 (6 bases). The CDR3 runs to 16 residues. Germline CDR1 MDHEN, CDR2 SYDVKM. V gave up 6 bases and J gave up 4 bases, with 21 bases separating them. The CDR3 reads CASRIRSTGLIYGYTF. The CDR3 coding sequence is TGTGCCAGCAGGATTCGGTCAACAGGGCTAATCTATGGCTACACCTTC.

This clonotype was observed a few times. The chain couples TRBV12-3 or TRBV12-4 to TRBJ2-7; D tentatively reads TRBD1 or TRBD2 (5 bases each). The CDR3 is 18 amino acids. V lost 5 bases and J lost 3, with 26 bases in between. The CDR3 spells CASSPRWDQGPPIYEQYF. As DNA, the CDR3 is TGTGCCAGCAGTCCTAGGTGGGACCAGGGCCCGCCAATCTACGAGCAGTACTTC.

The CDR3 DNA is TGTGCCAGCAGTGAAAGGATGGGCGGGGTCGGTGAGCAGTTCTTC. This translates into CASSERMGGVGEQFF. This sequence joins TRBV2 and TRBJ2-1, with a weak D call TRBD2 (6 bases). Germline CDR1 SNHLY, CDR2 FYNNEI. The V gene lost 2 bases and the J gene lost 9 bases, with 17 bases spanning the gap. This CDR3 is built from 15 residues. Full variable domain (outside the CDR3, taken from reference TRBV2 and TRBJ2-1): EPEVTQTPSHQVTQMGQEVILRCVPISNHLYFYWYRQILGQKVEFLVSFYNNEISEKSEIFDDQFSVERPDGSNFTLKIRSTKLEDSAMYFCASSERMGGVGEQFFGPGTRLTVL.

This clonotype was detected ten times or more. V and J are TRBV7-9 and TRBJ2-7; 8 bases line up with TRBD1. The CDR3 runs to 14 residues. J lost 5 bases, V lost 5 bases, and 8 bases had no gene match. The germline V gene has CDR1 SEHNR and CDR2 FQNEAQ (reference sequence). The CDR3: CASSPRQGSHEQYF. The CDR3 DNA follows: TGTGCCAGCAGCCCTCGACAGGGGTCCCACGAGCAGTACTTC.

The V gene is TRBV20-1, the J gene TRBJ2-7, with TRBD1 as a possible D gene (6 bases). The CDR3 runs to 15 residues. CDR1 is DFQATT, CDR2 SNEGSKA, per germline (reference sequence). V was trimmed by 0 bases and J by 2 bases, leaving 14 bases between them. This CDR3 is CSARDIARGTYEQYF. The CDR3 region has the DNA TGCAGTGCTAGAGATATAGCCAGGGGAACCTACGAGCAGTACTTC.

At least ten counts were recorded for this clonotype. The chain uses TRBV11-2 and TRBJ1-4; TRBD1 is a possible D gene (6 bases). The CDR3 totals 16 residues. CDR1 is SGHAT and CDR2 is FQNNGV in the germline V gene. The V end was cut by 2 bases, the J end by 4 bases, with 14 bases between. DNA for the CDR3: TGTGCCAGCAGCTTATGGATGGGGGCCGTTAATGAAAAACTGTTTTTT. Its protein is CASSLWMGAVNEKLFF.

This clonotype was seen ten or more times. The chain is built from TRBV4-1 and TRBJ1-5; D remains ambiguous. This CDR3 region has 14 residues. Germline CDR1 and CDR2: MGHRA and YSYEKL. Trimming cost V 0 bases and J 0 bases, with 3 bases left between them. CDR3 region: CASSQEYSNQPQHF. The DNA of the CDR3 is TGCGCCAGCAGCCAAGAATATAGCAATCAGCCCCAGCATTTT.

The genes are TRBV28 and TRBJ1-1; weak D call: TRBD1 (6 bases). The CDR3 spans 11 residues. Germline CDR1 and CDR2: MDHEN and SYDVKM. V was pared by 6 bases and J by 6 bases, with 8 bases between. CDR3 loop: CASRQGSEAFF. The DNA for the CDR3 is TGTGCCAGCAGACAGGGCTCTGAAGCTTTCTTT.

This clonotype was seen only a few times. The rearrangement links TRBV5-1 to TRBJ2-2; 7 bases match TRBD2. CDR3 length: 18 amino acids. The germline V gene encodes CDR1 SGHRS and CDR2 YFSETQ. The V and J ends lost 5 bases and 1 base, in that order; junction bases with no gene match: 14. CDR3 protein: CASRMLPRGVQNTGELFF. CDR3 sequence (DNA): TGCGCCAGCAGAATGCTCCCCCGGGGGGTCCAGAACACCGGGGAGCTGTTTTTT.

This clonotype occurred many times. The rearrangement links TRBV2 to TRBJ2-1, with 9 bases that match TRBD2. CDR1 and CDR2 from the germline V gene are SNHLY and FYNNEI. V was clipped by 6 bases and J by 0 bases; unmatched bases: 9. The CDR3 loop spans 17 amino acids. Written as DNA, the CDR3 is TGTGCCAGCAGCCTCAAGCGGGAGGTTCCCTCCTACAATGAGCAGTTCTTC. It codes for CASSLKREVPSYNEQFF.

This clonotype was detected many times. This sequence joins TRBV2 and TRBJ2-7; 10 nucleotides match TRBD2. The V gene end was trimmed by 6 bases and the J gene end by 7 bases; junction bases not matched to a gene: 15. The CDR3 is 16 amino acids. Germline CDR1 is SNHLY and CDR2 is FYNNEI. CDR3 in DNA: TGTGCCAGCAGCCCATGGCTAGCGGGGGCCGCGGGGGAGCAGTACTTC. It encodes CASSPWLAGAAGEQYF.

This clonotype was detected ten times or more. This chain connects TRBV11-2 to TRBJ2-3, with D perhaps matching TRBD2 (6 bases). The germline V gene has CDR1 SGHAT and CDR2 FQNNGV. Trimming left V 1 base short and J 3 bases short, with 17 bases between. The CDR3 loop spans 17 amino acids. Here the CDR3 reads CASSLVWREGGTDTQYF. As DNA, the CDR3 is TGTGCCAGCAGCTTAGTGTGGCGGGAAGGAGGGACAGATACGCAGTATTTT.